These T cell receptor beta chains were read from a single sample in a study of preoperative IRX-2 immunotherapy in early breast cancer. Using immunoSEQ multiplex PCR, the repertoire was profiled, and TCRdb retains in-frame clones only, with some absent. The sample records 3,000 to 4,000 clones, 65% to 70% being singletons. Sequences were derived from tumor tissue, sampled after IRX-2 immunotherapy. These receptor sequences come from a human donor with breast cancer. Both conserved end residues are trimmed from each CDR3. Fields, in order: clone size, V gene, CDR3 protein. Clone sizes are given selectively: once, few, many, or a class where the clone is expanded.

abundance: -
v_gene: TRBV6-8
CDR3aa: ASSLPGHTRYT

abundance: -
v_gene: TRBV7-7
CDR3aa: ASYSTSGDYNEQF

abundance: -
v_gene: TRBV6-8
CDR3aa: ASSYSTGTSTDTQY

abundance: -
v_gene: TRBV18
CDR3aa: ASSPPGPRSYEQY

abundance: -
v_gene: TRBV6-8
CDR3aa: ASEGRAYEQY

abundance: -
v_gene: TRBV23-1
CDR3aa: GRLAGGLNTGELF

abundance: -
v_gene: TRBV15
CDR3aa: ATSNQGSGQPQH

abundance: -
v_gene: TRBV19
CDR3aa: ATRTVSNIQY

abundance: few
v_gene: TRBV19
CDR3aa: ASSIEQSELAKNIQY

abundance: -
v_gene: TRBV7-1
CDR3aa: ASSLITGPSHSGANVLT

abundance: -
v_gene: TRBV22-1
CDR3aa: ASSRTSSYEQY

abundance: -
v_gene: TRBV1
CDR3aa: ASSQPLAALGNEQF